Below are 23 T cell receptor beta chains sequenced from a single sample in a study of T cell clonality in common variable immunodeficiency. Clones were sequenced by immunoSEQ multiplex PCR, and TCRdb holds only the in-frame ones, with some missing. The repertoire yields 35,000 or so clones, none seen only once; the top ten contain roughly 3%. Source material: peripheral blood mononuclear cells. These receptors originate from a person aged 18 to 70 in good health.

This clone was seen at least ten times. The CDR3 end lies 3 residues beyond the end of the read and is filled in from the germline J gene. The V call is TRBV6-4, the J call TRBJ1-2; 9 bases match TRBD1. CDR1 and CDR2 (germline): MRHNA, SNTAGT. This CDR3 comprises 16 residues. V was clipped by 7 bases and J by 1 base; unmatched bases: 10. CDR3 bases read: TGTGCCAGCAAGAGAGACCAGACAGGGGGTAACTATGGC. Translating it yields CASKRDQTGGNYG. The entire CDR3 protein reads CASKRDQTGGNYGYTF.

This clone was picked up many times. The CDR3 end falls 3 residues outside the read, so it is completed with the germline J gene. The rearrangement uses TRBV20-1 and TRBJ2-4, with a possible D match to TRBD2 (6 bases). Germline V gene lookup returns CDR1 DFQATT and CDR2 SNEGSKA (reference sequence). V dropped 5 bases and J dropped 1 base, with 12 bases sitting between them. The CDR3 runs to 14 residues. CDR3 DNA, as far as it was read: TGCAGTGCTCCTTCACTAGCCGCCAAAAACATT. This sequence encodes CSAPSLAAKNI. The entire CDR3 sequence reads CSAPSLAAKNIQYF.

This clone was counted only a few times. The read ends 3 residues early relative to the CDR3; the germline J gene fills the gap. This sequence joins TRBV10-2 and TRBJ1-6, with D perhaps TRBD1 (5 bases). Germline-derived CDR1 and CDR2 are WSHSY and SAAADI. CDR3 size: 14 residues. Between the trimmed V and J ends, which lost 4 bases and 6 bases, there was a span of 10 bases. The CDR3 is CASSGQGGNSPLHF. CDR3 DNA (partial): TGCGCCAGCAGTGGGCAGGGCGGTAATTCACCC.

This clone was seen at least ten times. The CDR3 end is not reached by the read, which stops 3 residues before it; the germline J gene fills it in. The gene calls are TRBV14 and TRBJ1-2; the D gene is possibly TRBD1 (5 bases). V lost 4 bases to trimming and J lost 3 bases, with 9 bases between them. Germline values: CDR1 SGHDN, CDR2 FVKESK. The CDR3 has 13 residues. The part of the CDR3 DNA that was read is TGTGCCAGCAGCCTCGAACAGGACTATGGC. Protein product: CASSLEQDYG. The entire CDR3 sequence reads CASSLEQDYGYTF.

The sample holds many counts of this clone. The CDR3 goes on 3 residues after the read ends, and that part is filled in from the germline J gene. This chain connects TRBV7-6 to TRBJ2-7; tentatively, D is TRBD2 (5 bases). This CDR3 is built from 16 residues. V lost 0 bases and J 3 bases, leaving 15 bases between the germline ends. Germline V gives CDR1 SGHVS, CDR2 FNYEAQ. The CDR3 bases that were read are TGTGCCAGCAGCTTAGCGCATAAAGCTGACTACTACGAG. Translating it yields CASSLAHKADYYE. Given in full, the CDR3 is CASSLAHKADYYEQYF.

In its sample, this clone was seen many times. The CDR3 bases that were read are TGTGCCAGCAGTACGACTAGCGGGCTTAATGAG. Protein: CASSTTSGLNE. In full, the CDR3 reads CASSTTSGLNEQFF. The chain has TRBV7-9 and TRBJ2-1; 10 nucleotides line up with TRBD2. The missing CDR3 end, 3 residues past where the read stops, is filled in from the germline J gene. Per the germline V gene, CDR1 is SEHNR and CDR2 is FQNEAQ (reference sequence). The ends lost 6 bases at V and 7 bases at J; junction bases unmatched: 6. This CDR3 spans 14 amino acids.

In its sample, this clone was seen many times. The CDR3 region is CAGWGVNEQFF. The DNA read from the CDR3 is TGTGCCGGCTGGGGGGTGAATGAG. The chain links TRBV7-9 to TRBJ2-1; D might be TRBD2 (6 bases). The read ends 3 residues early relative to the CDR3; the germline J gene fills the gap. The CDR3 covers 11 residues. The germline V gene has CDR1 SEHNR and CDR2 FQNEAQ (reference sequence). Trimming shortened V by 11 bases and J by 7 bases, and 12 bases separated the two germline ends.

This clone was counted ten times or more. From the germline J gene comes the end of the CDR3, since the read stops 3 residues before it. The chain carries TRBV20-1 and TRBJ2-1; TRBD2 is a possible D gene (5 bases). There are 14 residues in the CDR3. V gave up 6 bases and J gave up 0 bases, with 12 bases separating them. Per germline, CDR1 DFQATT and CDR2 SNEGSKA (reference sequence). Partial CDR3 DNA: TGCAGTGCAAAGGCGGGCTCCTCCTACAATGAG. Translation: CSAKAGSSYNE. The CDR3 in its entirety is CSAKAGSSYNEQFF.

Ten or more counts support this clone. The read terminates 3 residues ahead of where the CDR3 ends, so the germline J gene completes it. This chain links TRBV28 with TRBJ2-5; 10 nucleotides match TRBD2. The CDR3 runs to 19 residues. Germline loops: CDR1 MDHEN, CDR2 SYDVKM. V was clipped by 6 bases and J by 7 bases; unmatched bases: 23. The CDR3 loop reads CASRYGQGNSGRHPRTQYF. The CDR3 DNA, read in part, is TGTGCCAGCAGATATGGACAGGGAAATAGCGGGAGGCACCCTAGGACC.

This clone was counted at least ten times. The read ends 3 residues shy of where the CDR3 ends; the end is completed using the germline J gene. The V call is TRBV6-1, the J call TRBJ2-3; D not resolved. The CDR3 consists of 16 residues. V lost 4 bases and J 2 bases, leaving 16 bases between the germline ends. Per the germline V gene, CDR1 is MNHNS and CDR2 is SASEGT. The CDR3 spells CASSGRSFPLTDTQYF. Partial CDR3 DNA: TGTGCCAGCAGTGGCAGAAGTTTTCCTCTCACAGATACG.

At least ten counts were recorded for this clone. The sequenced fragment ends 3 residues before the CDR3 boundary, so the rest is inferred from the germline J gene. This rearrangement joins TRBV2 to TRBJ1-3; D is possibly TRBD1 (5 bases). The CDR3 covers 14 residues. V lost 6 bases, J lost 0 bases, and 9 bases lay in between. Germline loops: CDR1 SNHLY, CDR2 FYNNEI. CDR3 bases read: TGTGCCAGCAGCGGACATTACTCTGGAAACACC. It is translated as CASSGHYSGNT. The entire CDR3 reads CASSGHYSGNTIYF.

Turning to this clone: Read sequence stops 3 residues before the CDR3 end, and the germline J gene provides the missing end. This chain uses TRBV16 with TRBJ2-7; 16 bases agree with TRBD2. V dropped 4 bases and J dropped 3; count of bases not matched to a gene: 6. There are 17 residues in the CDR3. CDR1 and CDR2 (germline): KGHSY, FQNENV. CDR3 DNA (partial): TGTGCCAGCAGCCCGGCGGGACTAGCGGGAGGGTTCTACGAG. Its translation is CASSPAGLAGGFYE. The CDR3 reads in full as CASSPAGLAGGFYEQYF.

This clone occurred many times. The CDR3 end falls 3 residues outside the read, so it is completed with the germline J gene. The chain recombines TRBV7-2 with TRBJ1-1; no firm D call. V was clipped by 0 bases and J by 2 bases, with 10 bases between them. The germline V gene encodes CDR1 SGHTA and CDR2 FQGNSA. The CDR3 has 15 amino acids. The CDR3 loop is CASSLAPRGNTEAFF. Incomplete CDR3 DNA: TGTGCCAGCAGCTTAGCGCCCCGGGGAAACACTGAA. Based on the CDR3 plus reference TRBV7-2 and TRBJ1-1, the full variable domain is GAGVSQSPSNKVTEKGKDVELRCDPISGHTALYWYRQSLGQGLEFLIYFQGNSAPDKSGLPSDRFSAERTGGSVSTLTIQRTQQEDSAVYLCASSLAPRGNTEAFFGQGTRLTVV.

This clone was seen at least ten times. The CDR3 end lies 3 residues beyond the end of the read and is filled in from the germline J gene. The V and J genes are TRBV6-2 or TRBV6-3 and TRBJ2-7; 10 bases align to TRBD2. V shed 3 bases and J 1 base; nucleotides not matched to a gene: 6. The CDR3 covers 16 residues. From germline, CDR1 is MNHEY and CDR2 SVGEGT. The CDR3 sequence is CASSYASGRGSYEQYF. The sequenced part of the CDR3 DNA is TGTGCCAGCAGTTATGCTAGCGGGAGAGGGTCCTACGAG.

This clone was found many times. The CDR3 goes on 3 residues after the read ends, and that part is filled in from the germline J gene. J is TRBJ1-3 and V is TRBV18; TRBD1 might be the D (5 bases). V was pared by 3 bases and J by 0 bases, with 9 bases between. Germline-derived CDR1 and CDR2 are KGHSH and LQKENI. The CDR3 covers 15 residues. The CDR3 DNA, read in part, is TGTGCCAGCTCACCCCAGGACATCTCTGGAAACACC. Its protein product is CASSPQDISGNT. The CDR3, in full, reads CASSPQDISGNTIYF.

Only a few counts were recorded for this clone. The observed sequence ends 3 residues before the CDR3 terminus, with the missing tail filled in from the germline J gene. The chain couples TRBV30 to TRBJ1-2; D perhaps matches TRBD1 (6 bases). The length of the CDR3 is 12 residues. The germline gives CDR1 GTSNPN, CDR2 SVGIG (reference sequence). The CDR3 DNA, read in part, is TGTGCCTGGGGGTCAACAGGGCACGAC. The encoded protein is CAWGSTGHD. The full CDR3 protein reads CAWGSTGHDYTF.

This clone has at least ten counts. The CDR3 DNA, read in part, is TGTGCCATCAGGCTTGAACTAGCGGGAGCGTCCGAG. This sequence encodes CAIRLELAGASE. The whole CDR3 region reads CAIRLELAGASEQYF. V and J are TRBV10-3 and TRBJ2-7; 11 bases are a match to TRBD2. Read coverage stops 3 residues before the CDR3 terminus; the germline J gene supplies the remainder. Germline trimming cut 6 bases from V and 6 bases from J; bases unmatched to any gene: 10. This CDR3 is 15 amino acids long. Germline CDR1 ENHRY, CDR2 SYGVKD.

This clone has ten or more counts. The CDR3 loop reads CASTPSGTAETQYF. The sequenced CDR3 bases are TGCGCCAGCACCCCTAGCGGGACGGCTGAGACC. This rearrangement joins TRBV5-1 to TRBJ2-5, with TRBD2 matching over 9 bases. The read finishes 3 residues shy of the CDR3 end, and the germline J gene is used to complete it. Per germline, CDR1 SGHRS and CDR2 YFSETQ. The CDR3 runs 14 residues. V lost 6 bases to trimming and J lost 5 bases; unmatched junction nucleotides: 8.

This clone has a count of ten or more. The missing CDR3 end, 3 residues past where the read stops, is filled in from the germline J gene. The chain recombines TRBV28 with TRBJ2-5; TRBD2 matches at 7 bases. Trimming removed 6 bases from V and 2 bases from J; junction bases left unmatched: 9. Germline CDR1 reads MDHEN; CDR2 reads SYDVKM. This CDR3 comprises 15 residues. The DNA read from the CDR3 is TGTGCCAGCAGCAGCGGGGAGGGCGAACAAGAGACC. It encodes CASSSGEGEQET. The CDR3 as a whole reads CASSSGEGEQETQYF.

Concerning this clone itself: The observed sequence ends 3 residues before the CDR3 terminus, with the missing tail filled in from the germline J gene. Other DNA variants within this sample encode the same CDR3. The chain combines TRBV18 with TRBJ2-1; 7 bases are a match to TRBD1. Germline trimming cut 6 bases from V and 4 bases from J; bases unmatched to any gene: 15. This CDR3 is 17 amino acids long. Germline CDR1 and CDR2: KGHSH and LQKENI. The CDR3 protein is CASSPPLGTDKYNEQFF. CDR3 DNA (partial): TGTGCCAGCTCCCCCCCCCTCGGGACAGACAAGTACAATGAG.

This clone has ten or more counts. The read stops 3 residues short of the end of the CDR3; the missing end is completed from the germline J gene. Other DNA sequences in this specimen translate into the identical CDR3. The rearrangement links TRBV18 to TRBJ2-7; D gene uncertain. CDR3 length: 13 residues. V lost 3 bases, J lost 2 bases, and 8 bases lay in between. Germline V gene data show CDR1 as KGHSH and CDR2 as LQKENI. The CDR3 protein is CASSPPVTYEQYF. CDR3 bases read: TGTGCCAGCTCACCTCCTGTTACCTACGAG.

This clone came up many times. The read is 3 residues too short to cover the CDR3 end, so that end is filled in from the germline J gene. The rearrangement links TRBV12-3 or TRBV12-4 to TRBJ1-2; D perhaps matches TRBD1 (5 bases). This CDR3 is 13 amino acids long. The V end lost 3 bases, the J end lost 7 bases, and 12 bases lay between the germline ends. The DNA read from the CDR3 is TGTGCCAGCAGTTTTGGGGGGGTTACTGGC. Translating gives CASSFGGVTG. The whole CDR3 protein reads CASSFGGVTGYTF.

This clone was counted at least ten times. This chain's CDR3 is CASSESGGLNTEAFF. The CDR3 DNA, read in part, is TGTGCCAGCAGCGAATCAGGGGGTTTGAACACTGAA. The chain combines TRBV7-2 with TRBJ1-1, with TRBD1 identical over 7 bases. Read coverage stops 3 residues before the CDR3 terminus; the germline J gene supplies the remainder. V lost 5 bases and J lost 0; bases outside the gene matches: 6. CDR3 length: 15 residues. In germline, CDR1 is SGHTA, CDR2 FQGNSA.